The 20 T cell receptor beta chains below were found in one sample sequenced in a study of control samples from healthy donors and cancer patients. Here immunoSEQ multiplex PCR was the method, and the copy in TCRdb shows in-frame clones only, minus some. The repertoire has about 180,000 clones, roughly 89% of them found once; the top ten carry 1.4%. Sequencing was done on a sample of blood. These TCRs come from a woman in her forties or fifties in good health.

This clone was counted once. The J gene is TRBJ1-2, the V gene TRBV28; D uncertain. The V and J ends lost 8 bases and 1 base respectively, with 11 bases between them. Germline assignment: CDR1 MDHEN and CDR2 SYDVKM. This CDR3 has 13 amino acids. The CDR3 DNA reads as TGTGCCAGCCTCGACGGGGTTAACTATGGCTACACCTTC. Its translation is CASLDGVNYGYTF.

The rearrangement joins TRBV28 to TRBJ1-2; no definite D call. Deletions cut 4 bases from V and 1 base from J, with 7 bases between. This CDR3 comprises 13 residues. Germline V gives CDR1 MDHEN, CDR2 SYDVKM. In DNA, the CDR3 is TGTGCCAGCAGTTCCCCGGATAACTATGGCTACACCTTC. Translating gives CASSSPDNYGYTF.

This clone was observed a few times. V and J are TRBV29-1 and TRBJ2-5; TRBD2 agrees at 10 bases. The CDR3 sequence is 15 residues long. The trim removed 2 bases at V and 0 bases at J, leaving 3 bases unmatched. CDR1 and CDR2 from the germline V gene are SQVTM and ANQGSEA. CDR3 amino acids: CSVEFLAGDQETQYF. CDR3 nucleotides: TGCAGCGTTGAATTCCTAGCGGGGGACCAAGAGACCCAGTACTTC.

The rearrangement links TRBV13 to TRBJ1-4; maybe TRBD1 (6 bases). This CDR3 comprises 14 residues. The ends were cut back, 3 bases at V and 6 bases at J, with 11 bases in the middle. Germline lookup yields CDR1 PRHDT and CDR2 FYEKMQ (reference sequence). The CDR3 sequence: CASSFWTEDEKLFF. DNA for the CDR3: TGTGCCAGCAGCTTCTGGACAGAGGATGAAAAACTGTTTTTT.

Of note for this clone: Other DNA sequences in the sample encode the same CDR3. V usage is TRBV19 and J usage is TRBJ1-4; D is uncertain. This CDR3 region has 15 residues. The V end was cut by 4 bases, the J end by 5 bases, with 14 bases between. CDR1 is LNHDA, CDR2 SQIVND, per germline (reference sequence). In DNA form, the CDR3 reads TGTGCCAGTAGTACTAACGGCGGTCGAAATGAAAAACTGTTTTTT. Translating gives CASSTNGGRNEKLFF.

This sequence joins TRBV9 and TRBJ1-2; D is ambiguous. Germline V gives CDR1 SGDLS, CDR2 YYNGEE. The CDR3 totals 15 residues. The ends were cut back, 0 bases at V and 3 bases at J, with 12 bases in the middle. CDR3 sequence: CASSVDGSWHYGYTF. The DNA for the CDR3 is TGTGCCAGCAGCGTAGATGGGTCGTGGCACTATGGCTACACCTTC. Based on the CDR3 plus reference TRBV9 and TRBJ1-2, the full variable domain is DSGVTQTPKHLITATGQRVTLRCSPRSGDLSVYWYQQSLDQGLQFLIQYYNGEERAKGNILERFSAQQFPDLHSELNLSSLELGDSALYFCASSVDGSWHYGYTFGSGTRLTVV.

The V gene is TRBV19, the J gene TRBJ1-2, with D possibly TRBD1 on 5 matching bases. The CDR3 totals 15 residues. Germline V gene sequence: CDR1 LNHDA, CDR2 SQIVND (reference sequence). Trimming took off 7 bases at V and 2 bases at J, with 17 bases between the two ends. The CDR3 DNA follows: TGTGCCAGTACCCTAAGACCCGACAGAAACTATGGCTACACCTTC. Translation gives CASTLRPDRNYGYTF.

V gene TRBV28 combines with J gene TRBJ2-7; 9 bases map to TRBD2. V gave up 6 bases and J gave up 13 bases; unmatched junction bases: 13. Germline lookup yields CDR1 MDHEN and CDR2 SYDVKM. The CDR3 spans 13 residues. The CDR3 reads CASSPRGVAGEYF. The CDR3, as DNA: TGTGCCAGCAGCCCCAGAGGAGTAGCGGGAGAATACTTC. Together with reference TRBV28 and TRBJ2-7, the CDR3 gives the full variable domain: DVKVTQSSRYLVKRTGEKVFLECVQDMDHENMFWYRQDPGLGLRLIYFSYDVKMKEKGDIPEGYSVSREKKERFSLILESASTNQTSMYLCASSPRGVAGEYFGPGTRLTVT.

This rearrangement joins TRBV7-3 to TRBJ1-3; weak D call: TRBD1 (5 bases). Trimming removed 3 bases at V and 0 bases at J, with 9 bases between. This CDR3 is 15 amino acids long. Germline V gives CDR1 SGHTA, CDR2 FQGTGA. The CDR3 sequence: CASSFTGTSGNTIYF. For the CDR3, the DNA is TGTGCCAGCAGCTTCACAGGCACCTCTGGAAACACCATATATTTT.

This rearrangement joins TRBV4-2 to TRBJ2-6; no firm D call. The CDR3 extends over 15 amino acids. The germline V and J ends were trimmed by 0 bases and 0 bases, with 3 bases remaining between them. CDR1 is LGHNA and CDR2 is YNFKEQ in the germline V gene. The CDR3 reads CASSQEASGANVLTF. The CDR3 DNA reads TGTGCCAGCAGCCAAGAGGCCTCTGGGGCCAACGTCCTGACTTTC.

CDR3 nucleotides: TGTGCCAGCAGCGCGGCACAGGGGCCCAAAAACATTCAGTACTTC. Translation: CASSAAQGPKNIQYF. V and J are TRBV11-1 and TRBJ2-4; TRBD1 aligns across 7 bases. Germline V gene sequence: CDR1 SGHAT, CDR2 FQDESV (reference sequence). The length of the CDR3 is 15 residues. V lost 5 bases to trimming and J lost 2 bases; unmatched junction nucleotides: 6.

The chain couples TRBV18 to TRBJ1-1, with D perhaps TRBD1 (5 bases). The length of the CDR3 is 14 residues. From germline, CDR1 is KGHSH and CDR2 LQKENI. V dropped 3 bases and J dropped 7 bases, with 15 bases sitting between them. CDR3: CASSPNQGISEAFF. CDR3 in DNA: TGTGCCAGCTCACCGAATCAGGGCATAAGTGAAGCTTTCTTT. The full variable domain, rest sourced from reference TRBV18 and TRBJ1-1, is NAGVMQNPRHLVRRRGQEARLRCSPMKGHSHVYWYRQLPEEGLKFMVYLQKENIIDESGMPKERFSAEFPKEGPSILRIQQVVRGDSAAYFCASSPNQGISEAFFGQGTRLTVV.

This sequence joins TRBV7-9 and TRBJ2-7; 10 nucleotides line up with TRBD2. In germline, CDR1 is SEHNR, CDR2 FQNEAQ (reference sequence). This CDR3 region has 16 residues. Trimming at V came to 5 bases and at J to 5 bases, leaving 12 bases not matched to a gene. CDR3 loop: CASSPVGSGRLNEQYF. CDR3 nucleotides: TGTGCCAGCAGCCCTGTGGGTAGCGGGAGGCTTAACGAGCAGTACTTC.

J is TRBJ2-3 and V is TRBV29-1, with D perhaps given as TRBD1 or TRBD2 (5 bases each). Germline V gives CDR1 SQVTM, CDR2 ANQGSEA. The CDR3 sequence is 14 residues long. The V gene lost 7 bases and the J gene lost 4 bases, with 18 bases spanning the gap. The DNA for the CDR3 is TGCAGCGCCACGGGACGGGGATCCCCAGATACGCAGTATTTT. Translating it yields CSATGRGSPDTQYF.

In its sample, this clone was seen once. The rearrangement uses TRBV10-3 and TRBJ1-1; the D is unclear. Trimming cost V 5 bases and J 1 base, with 11 bases left between them. CDR1 is ENHRY, CDR2 SYGVKD, per germline. This CDR3 region has 14 residues. The CDR3 reads CAISTGNPNTEAFF. Here the CDR3 DNA reads TGTGCCATCAGTACCGGGAACCCGAACACTGAAGCTTTCTTT.

V is TRBV27 and J is TRBJ2-3, with 7 bases that match TRBD2. The J segment lost 4 bases and the V segment lost 2 bases, leaving 6 bases of the junction unmatched. CDR1 and CDR2 (germline): MNHEY, SMNVEV (reference sequence). CDR3 size: 15 residues. The CDR3 DNA reads TGTGCCAGCAGTTTAAGACCGGGAGGCGCAGATACGCAGTATTTT. This gives the protein CASSLRPGGADTQYF.

The chain links TRBV12-5 to TRBJ2-2, with 9 nucleotides matching TRBD1. The germline CDR1 and CDR2 sequences are LGHNT and FRNRAP. The CDR3 spans 16 residues. The J segment lost 5 bases and the V segment lost 7 bases, leaving 11 bases of the junction unmatched. CDR3 bases: TGTGCTAGTGCTCCTGGGACAGGGTTCCGGACCGGGGAGCTGTTTTTT. It translates to CASAPGTGFRTGELFF.

V and J are TRBV11-3 and TRBJ2-1; D tentatively fits TRBD1 or TRBD2 (5 bases each). The CDR3 has 14 amino acids. Germline values: CDR1 SGHNT, CDR2 YENEEA. V dropped 6 bases and J dropped 10 bases, with 19 bases sitting between them. The CDR3 DNA is TGTGCCAGCAGGCAAGCGGCAGGGTCCAAGGAGCAGTTCTTC. Protein product: CASRQAAGSKEQFF.

This sequence joins TRBV27 and TRBJ2-7, with 10 bases aligning to TRBD1. The germline CDR1 and CDR2 sequences are MNHEY and SMNVEV (reference sequence). V shed 6 bases, J shed 2 bases, and the junction held 13 bases outside the gene matches. This CDR3 contains 17 residues. The CDR3, as DNA: TGTGCCAGCAGCCTGACAGGGGGCGACTATACCCCCTACGAGCAGTACTTC. Amino acids: CASSLTGGDYTPYEQYF.

V gene TRBV28 combines with J gene TRBJ2-1; D may be TRBD2 (7 bases). Germline values: CDR1 MDHEN, CDR2 SYDVKM. V was trimmed by 5 bases and J by 15 bases, leaving 23 bases between them. This CDR3 is built from 14 residues. The DNA of the CDR3 is TGTGCCAGCAGTATCCCGGGGGGCAGCGGATTCTGGTTCTTC. Residues: CASSIPGGSGFWFF.